The rows below give T cell receptor beta chains drawn from one sample of a study of cytomegalovirus exposure and HLA in healthy donors. Clones were read by immunoSEQ multiplex PCR, and TCRdb kept only the in-frame ones, dropping some. This table has 150,000 to 200,000 clones, 60% to 80% appearing once. The sample was PBMCs. These receptors were taken from a woman aged 45-65 years in good health and CMV-seropositive. CDR3s include the opening cysteine and the closing phenylalanine or tryptophan. The order of the fields is D gene, J gene, V gene, clone size, CDR3 protein, CDR3 DNA. A D gene is named only where the DNA matches it firmly. Clone size is not always given. Where it is, it says once, few, many or a class for expanded clones.

d_gene: TRBD2
j_gene: TRBJ2-5
v_gene: TRBV27
abundance: .
CDR3aa: CASSTAGWETQYF
CDR3nt: TGTGCCAGCAGTACAGCGGGGTGGGAGACCCAGTACTTC

d_gene: .
j_gene: TRBJ1-6
v_gene: TRBV5-1
abundance: .
CDR3aa: CASSMGGRESPLHF
CDR3nt: TGCGCCAGCAGCATGGGAGGGCGAGAATCACCCCTCCACTTT

d_gene: .
j_gene: TRBJ2-2
v_gene: TRBV4-1
abundance: .
CDR3aa: CASSQGDVAGAHSGELFF
CDR3nt: TGCGCCAGCAGCCAAGGGGATGTGGCAGGGGCGCATTCCGGGGAGCTGTTTTTT

d_gene: .
j_gene: TRBJ2-3
v_gene: TRBV30
abundance: .
CDR3aa: CAWSVLLSTDTQYF
CDR3nt: TGTGCCTGGAGTGTACTCCTAAGCACAGATACGCAGTATTTT

d_gene: .
j_gene: TRBJ2-2
v_gene: TRBV12-5
abundance: .
CDR3aa: CATRDAGELFF
CDR3nt: TGTGCTACCAGGGATGCCGGGGAGCTGTTTTTT

d_gene: .
j_gene: TRBJ2-2
v_gene: TRBV10-3
abundance: .
CDR3aa: CAIRRTRENKLFF
CDR3nt: TGTGCCATCAGGAGGACCCGGGAAAATAAGCTGTTTTTT

d_gene: .
j_gene: TRBJ2-7
v_gene: TRBV6-1
abundance: .
CDR3aa: CASSEQALSSYEQYF
CDR3nt: TGTGCCAGCAGTGAACAGGCCCTTAGCTCCTACGAGCAGTACTTC

d_gene: .
j_gene: TRBJ1-4
v_gene: TRBV4-1
abundance: .
CDR3aa: CASSPPGEASLNEKLFF
CDR3nt: TGCGCCAGCAGCCCCCCCGGGGAGGCCAGCCTGAATGAAAAACTGTTTTTT

d_gene: TRBD1
j_gene: TRBJ1-4
v_gene: TRBV4-2
abundance: few
CDR3aa: CASSPYDRGDEKLFF
CDR3nt: TGTGCCAGCAGCCCATATGACAGGGGAGATGAAAAACTGTTTTTT

d_gene: .
j_gene: TRBJ2-5
v_gene: TRBV27
abundance: few
CDR3aa: CASSFSQFQETQYF
CDR3nt: TGTGCCAGCAGTTTCTCACAGTTTCAAGAGACCCAGTACTTC

d_gene: .
j_gene: TRBJ2-7
v_gene: TRBV7-9
abundance: few
CDR3aa: CASSLTGREQYF
CDR3nt: TGTGCCAGCAGCTTAACAGGGCGCGAGCAGTACTTC

d_gene: TRBD2
j_gene: TRBJ2-1
v_gene: TRBV4-1
abundance: .
CDR3aa: CASSHLRGTSGGDSKNEQFF
CDR3nt: TGCGCCAGCAGCCACCTCCGGGGGACTAGCGGGGGGGATAGTAAGAATGAGCAGTTCTTC

d_gene: .
j_gene: TRBJ1-6
v_gene: TRBV30
abundance: .
CDR3aa: CALMGQGNSPLHF
CDR3nt: TGTGCCTTAATGGGGCAGGGGAATTCACCCCTCCACTTT

d_gene: TRBD1
j_gene: TRBJ2-1
v_gene: TRBV2
abundance: once
CDR3aa: CASQRGTGTYNEQFF
CDR3nt: TGTGCCAGCCAGAGGGGGACAGGGACCTACAATGAGCAGTTCTTC

d_gene: .
j_gene: TRBJ1-2
v_gene: TRBV6-5
abundance: few
CDR3aa: CASKGEELNYGYTF
CDR3nt: TGTGCCAGCAAGGGGGAAGAATTAAACTATGGCTACACCTTC

d_gene: .
j_gene: TRBJ2-4
v_gene: TRBV7-7
abundance: .
CDR3aa: CAVGGDSLNIQYF
CDR3nt: TGTGCTGTGGGGGGAGACAGCCTAAACATTCAGTACTTC